The source of this TCR beta chain is a study of T cells after posttransplantation cyclophosphamide. General observations from the study: Tissue-infiltrating T cells from skin or gut overlapped little with blood T cells. TRB clonality was highly associated with recipient CMV seropositivity and reactivation.

The table came from immunoSEQ multiplex PCR; TCRdb's copy has only in-frame clones and leaves some out. The sample yields 42,000 or so clones, about nine tenths seen once. CDR1 SNHLY and CDR2 FYNNEI come from the germline V gene. Between the trimmed V and J ends, which lost 2 bases and 5 bases, there was a span of 12 bases. The CDR3 is 14 amino acids. This clone has only a few counts. The target antigen is unknown. A marrow graft followed busulfan-fludarabine conditioning, with cyclophosphamide on days +3 and +4. The chain combines TRBV2 with TRBJ1-1; a possible D gene is TRBD1 (6 bases). The sequence derives from a male patient in his sixties or seventies who received an allogeneic stem cell transplant from a related donor and was CMV-positive. The graft donor may have contributed some T cells. This specimen was PBMCs, taken 62 days after allogeneic stem cell transplant with posttransplant cyclophosphamide. The CDR3 reads CASSETTQGTEAFF. CDR3 DNA sequence: TGTGCCAGCAGTGAAACCACCCAGGGGACTGAAGCTTTCTTT.